What follows describes a single T cell receptor (beta chain). What this receptor recognizes is not known. The cohort consisted of 650 to 700 healthy bone marrow donors. All cohort members were sampled while nominally healthy, although unrecorded immune exposures were likely present. The donor tested CMV seronegative and was one of the 352 seronegative cohort members. A peripheral blood sample was collected from each donor, and TCR beta sequencing was performed on peripheral blood mononuclear cells. The Qiagen DNeasy Blood Extraction Kit was used to extract genomic DNA from the blood cell samples. The library was built by means of the immunoSEQ multiplex PCR assay. For the multiplex PCR, a mixture combining 60 forward primers for TCR Vbeta segments and 13 reverse primers for TCR Jbeta segments was used. The CDR3 region of rearranged TCR beta genes was amplified from genomic DNA with a multiplex PCR assay. The Illumina HiSeq System was used to sequence the amplified TCR beta libraries as 87-base-pair reads. The published analysis was carried out like this. In a later analysis, around 80 million unique TCR beta chains were counted across the 650 to 700 repertoires, and approximately 11 million of these chains were shared by at least two donors. Raw reads were error-corrected and collapsed into unique sequences by a nearest-neighbor algorithm in which closely related sequences were merged to remove PCR and sequencing errors. CDR3 sequences were aligned to IMGT reference sequences to assign V, D and J gene segments. For a sequence to be retained, at least a six-nucleotide match to both a V gene segment and a J gene segment was required. Rearrangements were called productive when the CDR3 lacked stop codons and stayed in frame with V and J; all others were non-productive. Following IMGT convention, CDR3 was defined as the stretch from the second conserved V-encoded cysteine to the conserved J-encoded phenylalanine. Sequences without an unambiguous match to a single V gene segment were excluded from the earlier analysis of 450 to 650 of the donors. In an earlier analysis of 450 to 700 of the donors, V segments were called functional above 56.7% productive rearrangements and were called segregating when the between-donor standard deviation exceeded 5%. A statistical classification framework was built to diagnose cytomegalovirus status from the catalog of TCR beta chain sequences. A later analysis assigned V and J genes by comparing TCR nucleotide sequences with IMGT/GENE-DB human TR gene sequences. Using the TCRdist pipeline, a later analysis assigned CDR3 sequences along with most-parsimonious VDJ recombination scenarios. In a later analysis, each TCR beta chain was defined by its CDR3 amino acid sequence together with its V-gene family, and reads without a unique V-gene family were excluded. As a way to deal with suspected cross-contamination and a sequencing artifact, a later analysis dropped 450 to 600 nucleotide sequences that were highly shared and had low generation probability. For each public chain, a later analysis derived a clonal expansion index from normalized ranks of inferred template counts within each repertoire. A later analysis computed generation probabilities with a VDJ recombination model fitted to out-of-frame rearrangements, and checked the results against IGoR. Hypergeometric tests were used in a later analysis to score TCR-TCR, TCR-HLA and TCR-CMV co-occurrence, with a repertoire-size bias correction applied to the TCR pairs. To estimate false discovery rates, a later analysis permuted the HLA or CMV assignments 20 times. In a later analysis, co-occurring TCRs were grouped using DBSCAN, and TCRdist sequence similarity was added for clustering within HLA-allele-positive subsets. Repertoires with fewer than 30,000 or more than 120,000 public chains were left out of co-occurrence clustering, as were several repertoires with anomalous nucleotide sharing. The source is immuneACCESS, and TCRdb retained only in-frame sequences with V and J called. Part of the clones is not carried over; for the studies checked, unresolved V genes explain less than half of this, and the remainder is unexplained. Clone size and V and J calls were adopted from that table, with D and trimming inferred from the DNA. The sample table records around 50,000 clones. The ten largest account for 2.1% of the sample.

This specimen belongs to a study of cytomegalovirus exposure and HLA in healthy donors (dated by TCRdb to about 2017). About the full investigation: An earlier analysis of approximately 550 of the donors reported 250 to 350 Gb of sequence data and around 120 million unique TCR beta sequences from 150 million to 200 million T cells. Rather than using new phenotypic data, the later analysis identified candidate immune exposures from TCR beta sequences and from how often those sequences occurred across donors. A later analysis re-analyzed previously published TCR beta repertoires from approximately 670 donors and added high-resolution HLA genotyping to study TCR occurrence patterns. HLA typing included class I and class II loci at four-digit resolution. All discovery cohort repertoires had been generated using a single sequencing platform. Across approximately 400 genotyped donors of the cohort, an average of about 200,000 unique TCR beta nucleotide sequences per donor were sequenced, and approximately 17% of those sequences were non-productive. The number of typed donors differed by locus: about 629-630 for A, B, C, DRB1 and DQB1; 522 for DQA1; 606 for DPA1; and roughly 450 for DPB1. To predict cytomegalovirus infection status, the study combined high-throughput TCR immunosequencing, statistical association of individual TCRs with disease status, and machine learning. Because of strong linkage in the cohort, a few DR-DQ haplotypes were treated as single units for association and clustering. Donor age, sex, ethnicity and CMV serostatus were compiled together with the repertoire data. To decide whether each TCR beta V gene segment behaved as functional or pseudogenic, an earlier analysis of some 600 of the donors relied on high-throughput TCR beta sequencing. Genome-wide SNP genotypes for about 65% of the 666 donors were used in a later genetic analysis, which treated that subset as a discovery cohort. Among the roughly 400 genotyped donors, around 79% belonged to the genetic ancestry cluster associated with self-reported Caucasian donors. Besides the first cohort of 500 to 700 subjects, a separate validation cohort made up of over 95 different subjects was used. Using immunosequencing, the study profiled T cell repertoires from about 650 subjects and related those repertoires to cytomegalovirus serostatus. Roughly 300 gigabases of sequencing data and around 80 million unique TCR sequences made up an early release that covered several hundred HLA-typed donors. The study aimed to test whether cataloging public T cell receptors could reveal signatures of past pathogen exposure. The full study reports these points: A later analysis associated 16,951 TCR beta sequences with specific HLA alleles at a false discovery rate of 0.05. The authors suggested that the approach could potentially be extended to other disease states and immunological phenotypes. Immune exposure information for the cohort was limited to CMV serostatus. A later genetic analysis reported fewer N-insertions in productive TCRs among donors in an Asian-associated ancestry cluster than the roughly 650-donor mean. Linkage disequilibrium might explain the correlated functional status among segregating V segments, but an unknown experimental factor could not be excluded. An association between a missense DCLRE1C variant and V-gene and J-gene trimming of TCR beta chains was found in a later genetic analysis and replicated in an independent cohort. In both the original and validation cohorts, the classifier was reported to diagnose cytomegalovirus status with high specificity and sensitivity. In a later analysis, several top co-occurrence clusters were reported to appear linked to parvovirus B19, influenza, CMV and Epstein-Barr virus. Most CMV-associated TCR beta chains appeared to be HLA-restricted in a later analysis, and the HLA associations seemed to be driven largely by CMV exposure. A total of 164 TCR beta chains were listed by the study as associated with cytomegalovirus. Most TCR sequences were seen in very few donors, while some public TCRs were found in many individuals. A further reported finding was that TCR beta sequences accurately predicted the HLA-A and HLA-B alleles for most subjects in the first cohort. A later analysis found that HLA-associated TCR beta chains were more clonally expanded and had lower generation probabilities than equally common non-associated chains. This cohort had only TCR beta chains sequenced, and the lack of alpha or paired-chain data limited which features could be detected. In a later analysis, the rate of TCR association differed among HLA loci, with DRB1 alleles having the most associated TCRs and HLA-C alleles having the fewest. Because HLA typing was unavailable for some donors at each locus, only the typed subset was used in association tests. In vitro tests confirmed that a few of the cytomegalovirus-associated TCR beta chains recognize cytomegalovirus antigens. Because counts were too low, 15 or so rarely observed V segments, including chromosome 9 orphons, were excluded from the earlier analysis of about 500 of the donors. An earlier analysis of around 600 of the donors showed that most TCR beta V segments appeared in productive rearrangements either about 90% or about 30% of the time, which broadly matched IMGT annotations. Sequencing depth was assumed to be roughly uniform across donors in the presence/absence analyses, though that assumption may not hold. A cluster of highly shared sequence variants was judged likely to represent a technical artifact of the sequencing pipeline. Assigning TCR associations to individual alleles was difficult when HLA alleles, especially DR and DQ, strongly co-occurred.

Source material: PBMCs. The receptor's source is a middle-aged woman in good health and CMV-seronegative.

The CDR3 corresponds to CASSPGQGSPEQYF. The DNA reads as follows: TGTGCCAGCTCACCAGGACAGGGGAGTCCCGAGCAGTACTTC. The chain uses TRBV18 and TRBJ2-7; 9 bases in the junction line up with TRBD1. The CDR3 sequence holds 14 residues, the cysteine and phenylalanine included. Of all the DNA, just the CDR3 is kept, 42 bases in frame from base 1. The germline V gene supplies CDR1 KGHSH and CDR2 LQKENI. The V end gives up 2 bases and the J end 6 bases, leaving 5 bases in the junction not matched to a gene.